Each of the 17 T cell receptor beta chains below was sequenced from the same sample in a study of early T cells in non-severe SARS-CoV-2 infection. TCRdb re-analysed the 5' RACE reads in MiXCR, keeping a single row per CDR3 protein. Of approximately 75,000 distinct CDR3 sequences listed, roughly 14% were seen once; the top ten hold 3% to 4.5%. This sample comprised whole blood, obtained at baseline. The receptors here all came from an adult who was a healthcare worker with PCR-confirmed SARS-CoV-2 infection or an uninfected control (not recorded which).

Many counts were recorded for this clonotype. The CDR3 loop reads CASSRTSGSYNEQFF. The CDR3 DNA follows: TGTGCCAGTAGCCGGACTAGCGGCTCCTACAATGAGCAGTTCTTC. This chain uses TRBV19 with TRBJ2-1, with 10 nucleotides matching TRBD2. J lost 0 bases, V lost 6 bases, and 2 bases had no gene match. The CDR3 is 15 amino acids. Germline CDR1 LNHDA, CDR2 SQIVND (reference sequence).

This clonotype has a handful of counts. This chain joins TRBV4-1 and TRBJ2-7, with TRBD1 matching over 8 bases. V lost 1 base and J lost 4; bases outside the gene matches: 3. From germline, CDR1 is MGHRA and CDR2 YSYEKL. CDR3 size: 14 residues. The CDR3, as DNA: TGCGCCAGCAGCCAAGCCCGGACAGGGTACGAGCAGTACTTC. Amino acids: CASSQARTGYEQYF.

This clonotype turned up a few times. The J gene is TRBJ1-4, the V gene TRBV29-1; no clear D. Between the trimmed V and J ends, which lost 7 bases and 5 bases, there was a span of 14 bases. CDR1 is SQVTM, CDR2 ANQGSEA, per germline. The CDR3 runs 13 residues. The CDR3 loop reads CSAQDGPNEKLFF. The CDR3 DNA is TGCAGCGCCCAGGACGGACCAAATGAAAAACTGTTTTTT.

This clonotype showed up many times. The V gene is TRBV3-1, the J gene TRBJ2-2; 7 bases are a match to TRBD2. Germline CDR1 and CDR2: LGHDT and YNNKEL (reference sequence). The V and J ends lost 5 bases and 4 bases, in that order; junction bases with no gene match: 7. CDR3 length equals 15 residues. Here the CDR3 DNA reads TGTGCCAGCAGCGAGGCGGGAGCGGGCACCGGGGAGCTGTTTTTT. Its translation: CASSEAGAGTGELFF.

This clonotype was counted at least ten times. The rearrangement joins TRBV29-1 to TRBJ2-3; no reliable D call. This CDR3 is built from 13 residues. Germline lookup yields CDR1 SQVTM and CDR2 ANQGSEA. V dropped 2 bases and J dropped 3 bases, with 9 bases sitting between them. The CDR3 reads CSVESYQTDTQYF. CDR3 in DNA: TGCAGCGTTGAATCATATCAGACAGATACGCAGTATTTT.

The rearrangement links TRBV7-9 to TRBJ2-2, with a weak D call TRBD1 (5 bases). Trimming took 5 bases from V and 1 from J, leaving 11 bases between them. Germline V gives CDR1 SEHNR, CDR2 FQNEAQ (reference sequence). The CDR3 runs 15 residues. CDR3 bases: TGTGCCAGCAGCCCGTGGCAGGGGAACACCGGGGAGCTGTTTTTT. As protein: CASSPWQGNTGELFF.

This clonotype was observed a handful of times. The V and J genes are TRBV10-2 and TRBJ1-2; D unclear. Trimming shortened V by 6 bases and J by 8 bases, and 25 bases separated the two germline ends. CDR1 and CDR2 from the germline V gene are WSHSY and SAAADI. The CDR3 consists of 16 residues. The CDR3 DNA reads as TGCGCCAGCAGACCAACCCCGGGCCCCGGAGAGAGCGGCTACACCTTC. Protein sequence: CASRPTPGPGESGYTF.

V and J are TRBV9 and TRBJ2-4; TRBD2 matches at 13 bases. Losses at the gene ends were 4 bases for V and 3 bases for J; bases not matched to a gene: 4. CDR1 SGDLS and CDR2 YYNGEE come from the germline V gene. CDR3 size: 16 residues. The CDR3 DNA is TGTGCCAGCAGCATGGGACTAGCGGGATACAAAAACATTCAGTACTTC. Translating it yields CASSMGLAGYKNIQYF.

Concerning this clonotype itself: A clone one base away is much larger, so this may be a read error. The chain is built from TRBV20-1 and TRBJ1-1; D uncertain. Germline CDR1 DFQATT, CDR2 SNEGSKA (reference sequence). This CDR3 has 14 residues. Here the CDR3 reads CCARARRMNTEAFF. CDR3 nucleotide sequence: TGCTGTGCTAGAGCCAGGCGGATGAACACTGAAGCTTTCTTT.

This chain joins TRBV5-1 and TRBJ2-1, with a tentative D call TRBD1 (6 bases). The length of the CDR3 is 15 residues. V was trimmed by 7 bases and J by 8 bases, leaving 22 bases between them. Germline V gene lookup returns CDR1 SGHRS and CDR2 YFSETQ. CDR3 sequence: CASCRRDTPLDEQFF. CDR3 bases: TGCGCCAGCTGCCGCCGGGACACCCCTTTGGATGAGCAGTTCTTC.

The CDR3 reads CASSVRDRGLPWETQYF. The CDR3 coding sequence is TGTGCCAGCAGCGTCCGGGACAGGGGGCTTCCGTGGGAGACCCAGTACTTC. The J gene is TRBJ2-5, the V gene TRBV5-6; 12 bases align to TRBD1. V shed 4 bases, J shed 5 bases, and the junction held 12 bases outside the gene matches. The CDR3 loop spans 17 amino acids. Germline V gene lookup returns CDR1 SGHDT and CDR2 YYEEEE.

The DNA for the CDR3 is TGTGCCAGCTCACCACTAGAACAATCAGCCCAGCATTTT. It encodes CASSPLEQSAQHF. This chain links TRBV18 with TRBJ1-5; D is undetermined. Deletions cut 1 base from V and 11 bases from J, with 12 bases between. The CDR3 extends over 13 amino acids. Germline V gene data show CDR1 as KGHSH and CDR2 as LQKENI. The whole variable domain, remainder taken from reference TRBV18 and TRBJ1-5, is NAGVMQNPRHLVRRRGQEARLRCSPMKGHSHVYWYRQLPEEGLKFMVYLQKENIIDESGMPKERFSAEFPKEGPSILRIQQVVRGDSAAYFCASSPLEQSAQHFGDGTRLSIL.

This clonotype was counted many times. This chain uses TRBV20-1 with TRBJ2-3; D uncertain. The CDR3 loop spans 12 amino acids. Trimming stripped 3 bases from V and 5 bases from J, with 9 bases between. CDR1 DFQATT and CDR2 SNEGSKA come from the germline V gene (reference sequence). The DNA for the CDR3 is TGCAGTGCTAGTCTGGGTGAAGATACGCAGTATTTT. Amino acid sequence: CSASLGEDTQYF.

This chain joins TRBV28 and TRBJ1-6; weak D call: TRBD1 (5 bases). V dropped 8 bases and J dropped 7 bases, with 15 bases sitting between them. Germline CDR1 and CDR2: MDHEN and SYDVKM. This CDR3 is 14 amino acids long. This CDR3 is CASRVAGQNSPLHF. The CDR3 nucleotides read TGTGCCAGCCGAGTCGCAGGGCAGAATTCACCCCTCCACTTT.

This clonotype was detected a few times. J is TRBJ2-7 and V is TRBV7-9, with 8 bases fitting TRBD1. After removal of 4 bases from V and 2 bases from J, the junction contained 7 bases not matched to a gene. The germline V gene encodes CDR1 SEHNR and CDR2 FQNEAQ (reference sequence). The CDR3 runs to 15 residues. The CDR3 loop reads CASSSGTGGPYEQYF. For the CDR3, the DNA is TGTGCCAGCAGCTCCGGGACAGGTGGACCCTACGAGCAGTACTTC. Based on the CDR3 plus reference TRBV7-9 and TRBJ2-7, the full variable domain is DTGVSQNPRHKITKRGQNVTFRCDPISEHNRLYWYRQTLGQGPEFLTYFQNEAQLEKSRLLSDRFSAERPKGSFSTLEIQRTEQGDSAMYLCASSSGTGGPYEQYFGPGTRLTVT.

CDR3 sequence: CASSLVSSGLTDTQYF. In nucleotides, the CDR3 is TGTGCCAGCAGCTTAGTGTCTAGCGGATTGACAGATACGCAGTATTTT. The genes are TRBV7-8 and TRBJ2-3; 7 positions match TRBD2. Germline V gene lookup returns CDR1 SGHVS and CDR2 FQNEAQ. The J segment lost 3 bases and the V segment lost 1 base, leaving 7 bases of the junction unmatched. The CDR3 is 16 amino acids.

This clonotype appeared a few times. The V gene is TRBV7-2, the J gene TRBJ2-7; the match to TRBD1 covers 7 bases. The junction had 5 bases not matched to a gene; V was cut back by 4 bases and J by 2 bases. The CDR3 covers 14 residues. Per the germline V gene, CDR1 is SGHTA and CDR2 is FQGNSA. The CDR3 sequence: CASSWDSGTYEQYF. In nucleotides, the CDR3 is TGTGCCAGCAGCTGGGACAGTGGGACCTACGAGCAGTACTTC. The entire variable domain, with the rest obtained from reference TRBV7-2 and TRBJ2-7, is as follows: GAGVSQSPSNKVTEKGKDVELRCDPISGHTALYWYRQSLGQGLEFLIYFQGNSAPDKSGLPSDRFSAERTGGSVSTLTIQRTQQEDSAVYLCASSWDSGTYEQYFGPGTRLTVT.